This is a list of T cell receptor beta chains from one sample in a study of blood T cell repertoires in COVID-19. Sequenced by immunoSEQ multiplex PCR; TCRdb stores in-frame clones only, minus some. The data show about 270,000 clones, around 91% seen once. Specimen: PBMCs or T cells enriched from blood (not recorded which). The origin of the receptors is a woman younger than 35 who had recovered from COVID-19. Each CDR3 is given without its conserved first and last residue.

CDR3 protein: ASRGAAYNEQF
V gene: TRBV28

CDR3 protein: ASSEGTVWGSPLH
V gene: TRBV2

CDR3 protein: ASSWVSAADTQY
V gene: TRBV28

CDR3 protein: ASSQEGTAGNTIY
V gene: TRBV3-1/TRBV3-2

CDR3 protein: ASSSEVRRGTEAF
V gene: TRBV6-5

CDR3 protein: ASSVGGSFAGTGELF
V gene: TRBV9

CDR3 protein: ASAPAGTNYGYT
V gene: TRBV4-1

CDR3 protein: ASSVGASASYEQY
V gene: TRBV9

CDR3 protein: AIRTNRVLDYGYT
V gene: TRBV10-3

CDR3 protein: ASSLSRDTEKLF
V gene: TRBV7-2

CDR3 protein: ASTLRGYGYT
V gene: TRBV19

CDR3 protein: ASSDGTGQSTAF
V gene: TRBV6-4

CDR3 protein: ASSLETALGDGYT
V gene: TRBV5-1

CDR3 protein: ASSLDSGGQETQY
V gene: TRBV13

CDR3 protein: ASSPRDSSNQPQH
V gene: TRBV4-1

CDR3 protein: ASSSYQETQY
V gene: TRBV28

CDR3 protein: ASSLRGGGASNEQF
V gene: TRBV7-6

CDR3 protein: ASSKTREQPQH
V gene: TRBV19

CDR3 protein: AISEERGLGYT
V gene: TRBV10-3

CDR3 protein: ASSSRGLNTEAF
V gene: TRBV28

CDR3 protein: AISGQGLNTEAF
V gene: TRBV10-3

CDR3 protein: ASSPGRTGRLIANGYT
V gene: TRBV5-1

CDR3 protein: ASSFGLAGVYEQY
V gene: TRBV7-2

CDR3 protein: ASSDRSEKLF
V gene: TRBV2

CDR3 protein: ASSRGQALSEAF
V gene: TRBV23-1

CDR3 protein: ASRTDRAGGSPLH
V gene: TRBV5-6

CDR3 protein: ASSIPGQETQY
V gene: TRBV5-5

CDR3 protein: ASSRTGQGAPEQY
V gene: TRBV4-1

CDR3 protein: ASSPGLSPLH
V gene: TRBV28

CDR3 protein: ASTKPRDRGYNSPLH
V gene: TRBV28

CDR3 protein: ASGLAGISPLH
V gene: TRBV12-5

CDR3 protein: ASTPADLARYGYT
V gene: TRBV19

CDR3 protein: ASSPGQGVWGYT
V gene: TRBV4-1

CDR3 protein: ASSAAMNTEAF
V gene: TRBV6-5

CDR3 protein: ASSRTGQGGIGYT
V gene: TRBV4-1

CDR3 protein: ASAVLARGNYGYT
V gene: TRBV7-8

CDR3 protein: AISAWTAGLSGNTIY
V gene: TRBV10-3

CDR3 protein: ATSDSTGGGRTEAF
V gene: TRBV24-1

CDR3 protein: ASSVNSKPGQGPEKLF
V gene: TRBV9

CDR3 protein: ASSLTGQGSLNEQF
V gene: TRBV5-4

CDR3 protein: ASSEALEPGNYGYT
V gene: TRBV6-1

CDR3 protein: ASSLGGLAGAGETQY
V gene: TRBV11-2

CDR3 protein: ASSIPPKQGPTGELF
V gene: TRBV19

CDR3 protein: ATSDGRTVGGYGYT
V gene: TRBV24-1

CDR3 protein: ASSSGQGNNEQF
V gene: TRBV5-6

CDR3 protein: ASSLEDFADTQY
V gene: TRBV5-4

CDR3 protein: ASSLVVKGTGQF
V gene: TRBV19

CDR3 protein: ASSLSGAGVGGYT
V gene: TRBV5-1

CDR3 protein: ASSVTGELF
V gene: TRBV6-6

CDR3 protein: ASSGVPGYGYT
V gene: TRBV6-4

CDR3 protein: ASSSTGDEQY
V gene: TRBV11-3

CDR3 protein: ASSQATGASYGYT
V gene: TRBV4-1

CDR3 protein: ASSILSGGTDTQY
V gene: TRBV6-5

CDR3 protein: ASSEAVPVAF
V gene: TRBV2

CDR3 protein: ASSFASLEPLLTMDGYT
V gene: TRBV12-1

CDR3 protein: AIYRENYGYT
V gene: TRBV10-3

CDR3 protein: ASREETGSFYEQY
V gene: TRBV27

CDR3 protein: ASSQDYRGHDEQF
V gene: TRBV4-1

CDR3 protein: ASSNIKGYT
V gene: TRBV9

CDR3 protein: ASSGRDYGYT
V gene: TRBV7-9